The 31 T cell receptor beta chains below all came from one sample that was sequenced in a study of technical replicates of blood from a few donors. This table comes from immunoSEQ multiplex PCR, and its TCRdb copy is limited to in-frame clones, with some not included. The sample comprises roughly 48,000 clones, roughly 92% of which are singletons, and around 4.2% rests with the top ten. Sequenced sample: PBMCs. The receptor source for this set is a human donor in good health. Some clones in this sample may be carry-over from other donors' samples.

This chain uses TRBV7-2 with TRBJ2-2, with 7 nucleotides matching TRBD1. Germline lookup yields CDR1 SGHTA and CDR2 FQGNSA. The CDR3 totals 15 residues. V trimming: 5 bases; J trimming: 1 base; junction bases outside the gene matches: 4. CDR3 in DNA: TGTGCCAGCAGCCAGAGGGGGCAGAACACCGGGGAGCTGTTTTTT. As protein: CASSQRGQNTGELFF.

This chain links TRBV5-1 with TRBJ1-1; 9 bases line up with TRBD1. Looked up from germline, CDR1 is SGHRS and CDR2 is YFSETQ. The CDR3 covers 15 residues. V lost 2 bases, J lost 1 base, and 3 bases stayed unmatched. This chain's CDR3 is CASSFGTGRNTEAFF. CDR3 nucleotides: TGCGCCAGCAGCTTCGGGACAGGGCGGAACACTGAAGCTTTCTTT. Based on the CDR3 plus reference TRBV5-1 and TRBJ1-1, the full variable domain is KAGVTQTPRYLIKTRGQQVTLSCSPISGHRSVSWYQQTPGQGLQFLFEYFSETQRNKGNFPGRFSGRQFSNSRSEMNVSTLELGDSALYLCASSFGTGRNTEAFFGQGTRLTVV.

V and J are TRBV7-6 and TRBJ2-2; TRBD2 agrees at 8 bases. The CDR3 loop spans 15 amino acids. Germline CDR1 reads SGHVS; CDR2 reads FNYEAQ. V shed 2 bases, J shed 5 bases, and the junction held 4 bases outside the gene matches. The CDR3 DNA follows: TGTGCCAGCAGCTTAACTAGCGGTGAGACCGGGGAGCTGTTTTTT. Its protein product is CASSLTSGETGELFF.

The V and J genes are TRBV7-2 and TRBJ2-3; tentatively, D is TRBD1 (6 bases). Trimming took 5 bases from V and 4 from J, leaving 13 bases between them. Germline V lookup: CDR1 SGHTA, CDR2 FQGNSA. The length of the CDR3 is 14 residues. The CDR3 reads CASSPLQGSDTQYF. The CDR3 DNA is TGTGCCAGCAGCCCGCTCCAGGGGTCAGATACGCAGTATTTT.

CDR3 sequence (DNA): TGTGCCAGTAGTATAGATCGTCTGAGTACGCAGTATTTT. This translates into CASSIDRLSTQYF. V gene TRBV19 combines with J gene TRBJ2-3; no definite D call. CDR1 is LNHDA, CDR2 SQIVND, per germline (reference sequence). The V gene lost 0 bases and the J gene lost 8 bases, with 9 bases spanning the gap. The CDR3 is 13 residues long. The full variable domain, completed using reference TRBV19 and TRBJ2-3, is DGGITQSPKYLFRKEGQNVTLSCEQNLNHDAMYWYRQDPGQGLRLIYYSQIVNDFQKGDIAEGYSVSREKKESFPLTVTSAQKNPTAFYLCASSIDRLSTQYFGPGTRLTVL.

The rearrangement links TRBV4-1 to TRBJ2-7, with TRBD1 matching over 7 bases. The germline V gene has CDR1 MGHRA and CDR2 YSYEKL. The CDR3 is 16 residues long. The V segment lost 0 bases and the J segment 6 bases; nucleotides outside the gene matches: 11. The CDR3 is CASSQDLRGRQFEQYF. The CDR3 DNA sequence: TGCGCCAGCAGCCAAGACTTGAGGGGGCGACAGTTCGAGCAGTACTTC.

The chain carries TRBV16 and TRBJ2-5; D might be TRBD2 (6 bases). Germline CDR1 KGHSY, CDR2 FQNENV. Trimming shortened V by 0 bases and J by 5 bases, and 13 bases separated the two germline ends. This CDR3 contains 15 residues. This CDR3 reads CASSQSSLGGETQYF. For the CDR3, the DNA is TGTGCCAGCAGCCAATCGAGCCTAGGAGGGGAGACCCAGTACTTC.

This clone was detected once. The chain carries TRBV5-1 and TRBJ2-7, with TRBD1 matching over 8 bases. The ends lost 7 bases at V and 3 bases at J; junction bases unmatched: 6. The CDR3 sequence is 13 residues long. The V gene's germline CDR1 is SGHRS and CDR2 YFSETQ. The CDR3 spells CASGQGLLYEQYF. The CDR3 bases are TGCGCCAGCGGACAGGGCCTTCTCTACGAGCAGTACTTC.

This clone was counted a single time. V is TRBV30 and J is TRBJ1-2; a possible D gene is TRBD1 (6 bases). Between the trimmed V and J ends, which lost 4 bases and 7 bases, there was a span of 10 bases. Germline CDR1 and CDR2: GTSNPN and SVGIG (reference sequence). This CDR3 comprises 11 residues. CDR3 sequence: CAWMDSGGYTF. The DNA for the CDR3 is TGTGCCTGGATGGACAGCGGTGGCTACACCTTC.

This chain uses TRBV4-3 with TRBJ1-1; D unclear. Germline values: CDR1 LGHNA, CDR2 YSLEER. The CDR3 totals 15 residues. V lost 0 bases and J lost 5, with 13 bases in between. CDR3 in DNA: TGCGCCAGCAGCCAAGATGGAGGGCGGGAAACTGAAGCTTTCTTT. Amino acids: CASSQDGGRETEAFF.

This chain uses TRBV19 with TRBJ1-1; TRBD1 might be the D (6 bases). Trimming cost V 4 bases and J 3 bases, with 15 bases left between them. The CDR3 extends over 15 amino acids. CDR1 is LNHDA and CDR2 is SQIVND in the germline V gene (reference sequence). CDR3 residues: CASSKTGQSYTEAFF. The CDR3 nucleotides read TGTGCCAGTAGTAAAACCGGACAGTCGTACACTGAAGCTTTCTTT. Full variable domain (remainder filled in from reference TRBV19 and TRBJ1-1): DGGITQSPKYLFRKEGQNVTLSCEQNLNHDAMYWYRQDPGQGLRLIYYSQIVNDFQKGDIAEGYSVSREKKESFPLTVTSAQKNPTAFYLCASSKTGQSYTEAFFGQGTRLTVV.

The rearrangement uses TRBV4-2 and TRBJ2-7; 14 bases map to TRBD2. Germline loops: CDR1 LGHNA, CDR2 YNFKEQ. The CDR3 consists of 15 residues. The ends lost 5 bases at V and 6 bases at J; junction bases unmatched: 6. CDR3 in amino acids: CASSKGTSGSSEQYF. For the CDR3, the DNA is TGTGCCAGCAGCAAAGGGACTAGCGGGAGTTCCGAGCAGTACTTC.

This clone came up a few times. V gene TRBV7-8 combines with J gene TRBJ2-7, with TRBD1 matching over 7 bases. Trimming cost V 8 bases and J 2 bases; bases outside gene matches: 3. This CDR3 is built from 12 residues. The germline V gene has CDR1 SGHVS and CDR2 FQNEAQ. CDR3 residues: CASGDRAYEQYF. CDR3 DNA: TGTGCCAGCGGTGACAGGGCCTACGAGCAGTACTTC.

The chain has TRBV19 and TRBJ2-3; D is unclear. Germline-derived CDR1 and CDR2 are LNHDA and SQIVND (reference sequence). Trimming removed 5 bases at V and 6 bases at J, with 18 bases between. This CDR3 comprises 15 residues. Here the CDR3 reads CASSPATAPVDTQYF. The DNA for the CDR3 is TGTGCCAGTAGTCCCGCTACCGCCCCGGTCGATACGCAGTATTTT.

This chain links TRBV29-1 with TRBJ1-1, with D possibly TRBD1 on 6 matching bases. The CDR3 contains 13 residues. V lost 1 base, J lost 1 base, and 7 bases lay in between. The germline V gene has CDR1 SQVTM and CDR2 ANQGSEA. For the CDR3, the DNA is TGCAGCGTTGAAGTGGACAGGAACACTGAAGCTTTCTTT. Translation gives CSVEVDRNTEAFF.

The chain carries TRBV18 and TRBJ1-1; D is ambiguous. CDR3 size: 13 residues. The V end was cut by 3 bases, the J end by 4 bases, with 9 bases between. Per germline, CDR1 KGHSH and CDR2 LQKENI. The CDR3 DNA is TGTGCCAGCTCACCGGCTACGGGCACTGAAGCTTTCTTT. Amino acids: CASSPATGTEAFF.

V is TRBV25-1 and J is TRBJ2-2, with 8 bases identical to TRBD1. J lost 5 bases, V lost 4 bases, and 3 bases had no gene match. CDR1 and CDR2 from the germline V gene are MGHDK and SYGVNS. This CDR3 has 14 residues. In DNA, the CDR3 is TGTGCCAGCAGTGGTGACAGGGGAACCGGGGAGCTGTTTTTT. The encoded protein is CASSGDRGTGELFF. Full variable domain (missing parts from reference TRBV25-1 and TRBJ2-2): EADIYQTPRYLVIGTGKKITLECSQTMGHDKMYWYQQDPGMELHLIHYSYGVNSTEKGDLSSESTVSRIRTEHFPLTLESARPSHTSQYLCASSGDRGTGELFFGEGSRLTVL.

The chain carries TRBV21-1 and TRBJ1-4; TRBD1 reflects the table's D call only, with no check against the DNA. TRBV21-1 is given as a pseudogene. CDR3 length: 12 amino acids. In DNA form, the CDR3 reads TGTGCCAGCAGCCAGATCGATGAAAAACTGTTTTTT. Translation: CASSQIDEKLFF.

The CDR3 region is CASSLDGSEVREQYF. The CDR3 coding sequence is TGTGCCAGCAGCTTAGATGGCTCCGAGGTCCGCGAGCAGTACTTC. This chain joins TRBV7-9 and TRBJ2-7; no definite D call. The germline V and J ends were trimmed by 1 base and 6 bases, with 16 bases remaining between them. There are 15 residues in the CDR3. Germline lookup yields CDR1 SEHNR and CDR2 FQNEAQ (reference sequence).

CDR3 sequence reads: CASSFAGDQPQHF. The CDR3 DNA follows: TGCGCCAGCAGCTTTGCGGGCGATCAGCCCCAGCATTTT. This chain joins TRBV5-1 and TRBJ1-5; no clear D. CDR3 size: 13 residues. Germline values: CDR1 SGHRS, CDR2 YFSETQ. The ends were cut back, 2 bases at V and 5 bases at J, with 8 bases in the middle.

This chain joins TRBV5-5 and TRBJ2-5; 8 nucleotides align to TRBD2. With 9 bases clipped from V and 2 bases from J, the junction kept 12 bases outside the gene matches. There are 15 residues in the CDR3. Germline CDR1 is SGHKS and CDR2 is YYEKEE (reference sequence). The CDR3 reads CATRRSGGPQETQYF. The DNA for the CDR3 is TGTGCCACGAGGAGGTCGGGGGGGCCTCAAGAGACCCAGTACTTC.

The chain links TRBV19 to TRBJ2-1; 13 bases line up with TRBD2. The CDR3 length is 19 residues. Germline values: CDR1 LNHDA, CDR2 SQIVND (reference sequence). The V segment lost 3 bases and the J segment 4 bases; nucleotides outside the gene matches: 12. CDR3 sequence reads: CASSILPRTSGSPYNEQFF. CDR3 DNA: TGTGCCAGTAGTATTCTCCCAAGGACTAGCGGGAGTCCATACAATGAGCAGTTCTTC. The full variable domain, in which reference TRBV19 and TRBJ2-1 provide the parts outside the CDR3, is DGGITQSPKYLFRKEGQNVTLSCEQNLNHDAMYWYRQDPGQGLRLIYYSQIVNDFQKGDIAEGYSVSREKKESFPLTVTSAQKNPTAFYLCASSILPRTSGSPYNEQFFGPGTRLTVL.

J is TRBJ1-6 and V is TRBV4-2; possibly TRBD1 for D (5 bases). Germline CDR1 LGHNA, CDR2 YNFKEQ. Trimming removed 0 bases at V and 9 bases at J, with 12 bases between. The CDR3 consists of 15 residues. CDR3 residues: CASSQDTGPTSPLHF. The DNA of the CDR3 is TGTGCCAGCAGCCAAGATACAGGTCCAACTTCACCCCTCCACTTT.

The chain recombines TRBV7-2 with TRBJ1-1; perhaps TRBD1 as D (5 bases). V gave up 10 bases and J gave up 1 base, with 16 bases separating them. The germline V gene has CDR1 SGHTA and CDR2 FQGNSA. This CDR3 has 14 amino acids. CDR3 sequence reads: CATNGAGWNTEAFF. CDR3 nucleotides: TGTGCCACCAACGGGGCGGGATGGAACACTGAAGCTTTCTTT. Variable domain in full (rest from reference TRBV7-2 and TRBJ1-1): GAGVSQSPSNKVTEKGKDVELRCDPISGHTALYWYRQSLGQGLEFLIYFQGNSAPDKSGLPSDRFSAERTGGSVSTLTIQRTQQEDSAVYLCATNGAGWNTEAFFGQGTRLTVV.

The genes are TRBV6-1 and TRBJ1-6, with D perhaps matching TRBD1 (6 bases). In germline, CDR1 is MNHNS, CDR2 SASEGT. The V and J ends lost 1 base and 11 bases respectively, with 15 bases between them. This CDR3 has 15 amino acids. The CDR3 region is CASSEVGKGETPLHF. CDR3 bases: TGTGCCAGCAGTGAAGTCGGGAAGGGGGAGACACCCCTCCACTTT.

The CDR3 sequence: CASSEDSGGAAGELFF. Here the CDR3 DNA reads TGTGCCAGCAGTGAAGATAGCGGGGGGGCCGCCGGGGAGCTGTTTTTT. This sequence joins TRBV6-4 and TRBJ2-2; 11 nucleotides agree with TRBD2. V lost 3 bases, J lost 6 bases, and 6 bases stayed unmatched. The CDR3 totals 16 residues. Germline V gene lookup returns CDR1 MRHNA and CDR2 SNTAGT.

V is TRBV4-1 and J is TRBJ1-1; TRBD1 might be the D (6 bases). Germline lookup yields CDR1 MGHRA and CDR2 YSYEKL. The CDR3 spans 15 residues. V lost 3 bases to trimming and J lost 0 bases, with 11 bases between them. In DNA form, the CDR3 reads TGCGCCAGCAGCCAGGACAGTTACATGAACACTGAAGCTTTCTTT. This encodes CASSQDSYMNTEAFF.

This clone has only one observation. The chain joins TRBV6-4 to TRBJ2-7; 7 positions match TRBD1. This CDR3 comprises 15 residues. Germline V gene sequence: CDR1 MRHNA, CDR2 SNTAGT. V trimming: 0 bases; J trimming: 2 bases; junction bases outside the gene matches: 4. In DNA, the CDR3 is TGTGCCAGCAGTGACTCGCAGGGGGACCCCTACGAGCAGTACTTC. It translates to CASSDSQGDPYEQYF.

V usage is TRBV7-3 and J usage is TRBJ1-5, with TRBD1 as a possible D gene (5 bases). Looked up from germline, CDR1 is SGHTA and CDR2 is FQGTGA. The CDR3 length is 16 residues. V lost 5 bases to trimming and J lost 9 bases, with 23 bases between them. The CDR3 region is CASSRTTGRGITPQHF. The CDR3, as DNA: TGTGCCAGCAGCCGAACGACGGGGAGGGGCATCACGCCCCAGCATTTT.

J is TRBJ1-2 and V is TRBV7-2, with 11 bases lining up with TRBD1. CDR1 SGHTA and CDR2 FQGNSA come from the germline V gene. The length of the CDR3 is 16 residues. V lost 5 bases and J lost 5; bases outside the gene matches: 10. The CDR3 DNA follows: TGTGCCAGCAGCATCTTCGGACAGGGGGCGGGGTATGGCTACACCTTC. It specifies CASSIFGQGAGYGYTF.

The rearrangement joins TRBV5-4 to TRBJ2-6; 9 bases agree with TRBD1. V was clipped by 4 bases and J by 1 base; unmatched bases: 12. In germline, CDR1 is SGHNT, CDR2 YYREEE (reference sequence). The CDR3 loop spans 19 amino acids. CDR3: CASSGTGPLIGSGANVLTF. The CDR3 DNA sequence: TGTGCCAGCAGCGGGACAGGGCCCCTCATAGGGTCTGGGGCCAACGTCCTGACTTTC.